These T cell receptor beta chains were read from a single sample in a study of cytomegalovirus exposure and HLA in healthy donors. The table came from immunoSEQ multiplex PCR; TCRdb's copy has only in-frame clones and leaves some out. The sample holds 170,000 or so clones; just under 80% are singletons and the top ten take around 13%. Sequenced material: PBMCs. These receptors were collected from a woman between 45 and 60 years old in good health and CMV-seropositive. Each CDR3 is given with its conserved first and last residue. A D gene is named only where the DNA matches it firmly. Clone size is not always given. Where it is, it says once, few, many or a class for expanded clones.

V gene: TRBV11-2; clone size: NA; J gene: TRBJ1-6; D gene: TRBD1; CDR3 DNA: TGTGCCAGCAGCCGGGACAGCAACTCCTATAATTCACCCCTCCACTTT; CDR3 protein: CASSRDSNSYNSPLHF
V gene: TRBV19; clone size: NA; J gene: TRBJ1-2; D gene: NA; CDR3 DNA: TGTGCCGCCAGGACAGAAGATAACTATGGCTACACCTTC; CDR3 protein: CAARTEDNYGYTF
V gene: TRBV5-1; clone size: NA; J gene: TRBJ2-5; D gene: TRBD2; CDR3 DNA: TGCGCCAGCAGCTTAGTAGCGGGGAAAGAGACCCAGTACTTC; CDR3 protein: CASSLVAGKETQYF
V gene: TRBV4-1; clone size: few; J gene: TRBJ2-2; D gene: NA; CDR3 DNA: TGCGCCAGCAGCCAACTCAGGAACACCGGGGAGCTGTTTTTT; CDR3 protein: CASSQLRNTGELFF
V gene: TRBV18; clone size: NA; J gene: TRBJ1-2; D gene: TRBD1; CDR3 DNA: TGTGCCAGCTCAAGGGACAGCTTAAATGGCTACACCTTC; CDR3 protein: CASSRDSLNGYTF
V gene: TRBV30; clone size: NA; J gene: TRBJ1-3; D gene: NA; CDR3 DNA: TGTGCCTGGAATTCTCTCAACACCATATATTTT; CDR3 protein: CAWNSLNTIYF
V gene: TRBV10-3; clone size: NA; J gene: TRBJ2-7; D gene: TRBD2; CDR3 DNA: TGTGCCATCAGTGAGGCTAGCGGGGTATCCTACGAGCAGTACTTC; CDR3 protein: CAISEASGVSYEQYF
V gene: TRBV5-1; clone size: NA; J gene: TRBJ1-3; D gene: NA; CDR3 DNA: TGCGCCAGCAGCTCAACGGTTCAGGGAGGGTTCGCTGGAAACACCATATATTTT; CDR3 protein: CASSSTVQGGFAGNTIYF
V gene: TRBV19; clone size: few; J gene: TRBJ2-7; D gene: NA; CDR3 DNA: TGTGCCAGTAGTGCCTGGACAGAACCCCCCTACGAGCAGTACTTC; CDR3 protein: CASSAWTEPPYEQYF
V gene: TRBV19; clone size: NA; J gene: TRBJ2-7; D gene: TRBD1; CDR3 DNA: TGTGCCAGTAGTATACCGGGGACAGGGGTCTCCTACGAGCAGTACTTC; CDR3 protein: CASSIPGTGVSYEQYF
V gene: TRBV10-3; clone size: NA; J gene: TRBJ1-1; D gene: NA; CDR3 DNA: TGTGCCATCAGTGGAGGACAGAGCACTGAAGCTTTCTTT; CDR3 protein: CAISGGQSTEAFF
V gene: TRBV4-1; clone size: NA; J gene: TRBJ1-3; D gene: TRBD1; CDR3 DNA: TGCGCCAGCAGCCAAGTAGTCAGGACAGGGGCCCTGAGCTCTGGAAACACCATATATTTT; CDR3 protein: CASSQVVRTGALSSGNTIYF
V gene: TRBV2; clone size: few; J gene: TRBJ2-2; D gene: NA; CDR3 DNA: TGTGCCAGCAGTGAATTGGCTCTCGCGAACACCGGGGAGCTGTTTTTT; CDR3 protein: CASSELALANTGELFF
V gene: TRBV5-4; clone size: NA; J gene: TRBJ2-3; D gene: NA; CDR3 DNA: TGTGCCAGCAGCCCTAGCGTTTCGAACACAGATACGCAGTATTTT; CDR3 protein: CASSPSVSNTDTQYF
V gene: TRBV7-2; clone size: NA; J gene: TRBJ2-7; D gene: NA; CDR3 DNA: TGTGCCAGCAGCTTAGGAATAGTGGGCACCTACGAGCAGTACTTC; CDR3 protein: CASSLGIVGTYEQYF
V gene: TRBV5-1; clone size: few; J gene: TRBJ2-7; D gene: TRBD2; CDR3 DNA: TGCGCCAGCGGCGGGGGGGCCCTTAACTCCTACGAGCAGTACTTC; CDR3 protein: CASGGGALNSYEQYF
V gene: TRBV9; clone size: NA; J gene: TRBJ1-3; D gene: TRBD1; CDR3 DNA: TGTGCCAGCAGCGTAGTCGGGAAGGGACAGGGGGAAAACACCATATATTTT; CDR3 protein: CASSVVGKGQGENTIYF
V gene: TRBV10-3; clone size: NA; J gene: TRBJ2-1; D gene: TRBD2; CDR3 DNA: TGTGCCATCAGTGGCCAAGTCGGGGGGGCGGGCAATGAGCAGTTCTTC; CDR3 protein: CAISGQVGGAGNEQFF
V gene: TRBV4-2; clone size: NA; J gene: TRBJ1-6; D gene: NA; CDR3 DNA: TGTGCCAGCAGCCAAGATACAGGGTGGAATTCACCCCTCCACTTT; CDR3 protein: CASSQDTGWNSPLHF
V gene: TRBV6-6; clone size: NA; J gene: TRBJ2-2; D gene: NA; CDR3 DNA: TGTGCCAGCAGGCCTCGGGGCATAGGGGGGGCCGGGGAGCTGTTTTTT; CDR3 protein: CASRPRGIGGAGELFF
V gene: TRBV2; clone size: once; J gene: TRBJ2-2; D gene: TRBD2; CDR3 DNA: TGTGCCAGCCGAATTAGCGGGGGGTACACCGGGGAGCTGTTTTTT; CDR3 protein: CASRISGGYTGELFF
V gene: TRBV4-2; clone size: NA; J gene: TRBJ2-7; D gene: NA; CDR3 DNA: TGTGCCAGCAGCCCCGCACTAGCTGCCACTTTTTACGAGCAGTACTTC; CDR3 protein: CASSPALAATFYEQYF
V gene: TRBV6-5; clone size: few; J gene: TRBJ2-1; D gene: TRBD2; CDR3 DNA: TGTGCCAGCAGACGACTAGCGGGGGGTACTGGAGAGCAGTTCTTC; CDR3 protein: CASRRLAGGTGEQFF
V gene: TRBV9; clone size: NA; J gene: TRBJ1-1; D gene: TRBD1; CDR3 DNA: TGTGCCAGCAGCGTAGATTTGGGACAGGGGTTAGTCACTGAAGCTTTCTTT; CDR3 protein: CASSVDLGQGLVTEAFF
V gene: TRBV6-5; clone size: NA; J gene: TRBJ1-2; D gene: TRBD1; CDR3 DNA: TGTGCCAGCAGTTACTTCAGGGGGTCTAACTATGGCTACACCTTC; CDR3 protein: CASSYFRGSNYGYTF
V gene: TRBV7-9; clone size: NA; J gene: TRBJ1-1; D gene: NA; CDR3 DNA: TGTGCCAGCAGCTTGCAGGGCACGAACACTGAAGCTTTCTTT; CDR3 protein: CASSLQGTNTEAFF
V gene: TRBV19; clone size: NA; J gene: TRBJ2-7; D gene: NA; CDR3 DNA: TGTGCCAGTAGTAACACCTACGAGCAGTACTTC; CDR3 protein: CASSNTYEQYF
V gene: TRBV6-5; clone size: NA; J gene: TRBJ1-5; D gene: TRBD1; CDR3 DNA: TGTGCCAGCAGTAGGGACAGTTATAGCAATCAGCCCCAGCATTTT; CDR3 protein: CASSRDSYSNQPQHF
V gene: TRBV11-2; clone size: few; J gene: TRBJ1-1; D gene: NA; CDR3 DNA: TGTGCCAGCAGCTACACCTCCTCCAGGGCTTTCTTT; CDR3 protein: CASSYTSSRAFF
V gene: TRBV2; clone size: NA; J gene: TRBJ1-2; D gene: TRBD1; CDR3 DNA: TGTGCCAGCGACAGGGAGAACGGCTACACCTTC; CDR3 protein: CASDRENGYTF
V gene: TRBV6-4; clone size: NA; J gene: TRBJ2-2; D gene: NA; CDR3 DNA: TGTGCCATACCTTGGAGCACCGGGGAGCTGTTTTTT; CDR3 protein: CAIPWSTGELFF
V gene: TRBV27; clone size: NA; J gene: TRBJ2-7; D gene: TRBD2; CDR3 DNA: TGTGCCAGCAGTTTAAGGGGAGGGTACGAGCAGTACTTC; CDR3 protein: CASSLRGGYEQYF
V gene: TRBV7-9; clone size: NA; J gene: TRBJ2-6; D gene: NA; CDR3 DNA: TGTGCCAGCAGCTTTGGGGGAGGTTCTGGGGCCAACGTCCTGACTTTC; CDR3 protein: CASSFGGGSGANVLTF
V gene: TRBV2; clone size: NA; J gene: TRBJ1-6; D gene: NA; CDR3 DNA: TGTGCCAGCAGTGAAGCGGAACAGGGTTGGAATTCACCCCTCCACTTT; CDR3 protein: CASSEAEQGWNSPLHF
V gene: TRBV5-1; clone size: NA; J gene: TRBJ1-3; D gene: TRBD1; CDR3 DNA: TGCGCCAGCAGCTTGTTCCCGACAGGGGGGAGCTCTGGAAACACCATATATTTT; CDR3 protein: CASSLFPTGGSSGNTIYF
V gene: TRBV9; clone size: NA; J gene: TRBJ1-2; D gene: TRBD1; CDR3 DNA: TGTGCCAGCAGCGCCGACCGGGACAGCGGTAACTATGGCTACACCTTC; CDR3 protein: CASSADRDSGNYGYTF
V gene: TRBV5-1; clone size: once; J gene: TRBJ2-1; D gene: NA; CDR3 DNA: TGCGCCAGCAGCTTGGGGCAGGGGTGGGATGAGCAGTTCTTC; CDR3 protein: CASSLGQGWDEQFF
V gene: TRBV9; clone size: once; J gene: TRBJ2-7; D gene: TRBD1; CDR3 DNA: TGTGCCAGCAGCGAGGGGGACAGGGACGAGCAGTACTTC; CDR3 protein: CASSEGDRDEQYF
V gene: TRBV5-6; clone size: NA; J gene: TRBJ1-1; D gene: NA; CDR3 DNA: TGTGCCAGCAGCTTGATTCGGGGGGAATGGGTCACTGAAGCTTTCTTT; CDR3 protein: CASSLIRGEWVTEAFF
V gene: TRBV6-1; clone size: NA; J gene: TRBJ1-4; D gene: TRBD1; CDR3 DNA: TGTGCCAGCAGTCAATTCAGGGGGCGGGTAGAAAAACTGTTTTTT; CDR3 protein: CASSQFRGRVEKLFF
V gene: TRBV6-4; clone size: NA; J gene: TRBJ2-3; D gene: TRBD2; CDR3 DNA: TGTGCCAGCAGTGACCGGGGGGGAGGCACAGATACGCAGTATTTT; CDR3 protein: CASSDRGGGTDTQYF
V gene: TRBV2; clone size: NA; J gene: TRBJ1-5; D gene: NA; CDR3 DNA: TGTGCCAGCAGTGAAGCCAGGGTTCAGCCCCAGCATTTT; CDR3 protein: CASSEARVQPQHF
V gene: TRBV6-1; clone size: few; J gene: TRBJ2-7; D gene: TRBD1; CDR3 DNA: TGTGCCAGCAGTGAACCCCGACAGGGGTTCTACGAGCAGTACTTC; CDR3 protein: CASSEPRQGFYEQYF
V gene: TRBV6-6; clone size: few; J gene: TRBJ2-1; D gene: TRBD1; CDR3 DNA: TGTGCCAGCAGTTACGTACAGGGGCATGAGCAGTTCTTC; CDR3 protein: CASSYVQGHEQFF
V gene: TRBV15; clone size: once; J gene: TRBJ1-5; D gene: NA; CDR3 DNA: TGTGCCACCAGCAGACCCTTCTCGCCCCAGCATTTT; CDR3 protein: CATSRPFSPQHF
V gene: TRBV15; clone size: NA; J gene: TRBJ2-1; D gene: NA; CDR3 DNA: TGTGCCACCAGGAGGGTGTCCTACAATGAGCAGTTCTTC; CDR3 protein: CATRRVSYNEQFF
V gene: TRBV11-2; clone size: few; J gene: TRBJ1-1; D gene: NA; CDR3 DNA: TGTGCCACCTACAACTTAAGGGAGGCTTTCTTT; CDR3 protein: CATYNLREAFF
V gene: TRBV6-5; clone size: once; J gene: TRBJ2-2; D gene: NA; CDR3 DNA: TGTGCCAGCAGTTTATCCGGGGGGCATCTCACCGGGGAGCTGTTTTTT; CDR3 protein: CASSLSGGHLTGELFF
V gene: TRBV14; clone size: NA; J gene: TRBJ1-1; D gene: NA; CDR3 DNA: TGTGCCAGCAGCCCCAGGATAGGCTCACCCCACACTGAAGCTTTCTTT; CDR3 protein: CASSPRIGSPHTEAFF
V gene: TRBV15; clone size: NA; J gene: TRBJ2-3; D gene: NA; CDR3 DNA: TGTGCCACCAGCAAAGTAGGAGACACAGATACGCAGTATTTT; CDR3 protein: CATSKVGDTDTQYF
V gene: TRBV5-1; clone size: NA; J gene: TRBJ2-7; D gene: TRBD1; CDR3 DNA: TGCGCCAGCAGCTTGGGGACAGGGGCCCCAGGGGGCGAGCAGTACTTC; CDR3 protein: CASSLGTGAPGGEQYF
V gene: TRBV29-1; clone size: NA; J gene: TRBJ2-7; D gene: NA; CDR3 DNA: TGCAGCGTTGGGCGGCAGGGATACGAGCAGTACTTC; CDR3 protein: CSVGRQGYEQYF
V gene: TRBV7-6; clone size: NA; J gene: TRBJ1-5; D gene: NA; CDR3 DNA: TGTGCCAGCAGCTTAGGGGCAGGGAACCTCAATCAGCCCCAGCATTTT; CDR3 protein: CASSLGAGNLNQPQHF
V gene: TRBV19; clone size: NA; J gene: TRBJ1-6; D gene: TRBD1; CDR3 DNA: TGTGCCAGTAGTCGGGGACAGGGGGACTCCTATAATTCACCCCTCCACTTT; CDR3 protein: CASSRGQGDSYNSPLHF
V gene: TRBV10-3; clone size: once; J gene: TRBJ2-6; D gene: NA; CDR3 DNA: TGTGCCATCAGGGGGGGTTTTGGGGCCAACGTCCTGACTTTC; CDR3 protein: CAIRGGFGANVLTF